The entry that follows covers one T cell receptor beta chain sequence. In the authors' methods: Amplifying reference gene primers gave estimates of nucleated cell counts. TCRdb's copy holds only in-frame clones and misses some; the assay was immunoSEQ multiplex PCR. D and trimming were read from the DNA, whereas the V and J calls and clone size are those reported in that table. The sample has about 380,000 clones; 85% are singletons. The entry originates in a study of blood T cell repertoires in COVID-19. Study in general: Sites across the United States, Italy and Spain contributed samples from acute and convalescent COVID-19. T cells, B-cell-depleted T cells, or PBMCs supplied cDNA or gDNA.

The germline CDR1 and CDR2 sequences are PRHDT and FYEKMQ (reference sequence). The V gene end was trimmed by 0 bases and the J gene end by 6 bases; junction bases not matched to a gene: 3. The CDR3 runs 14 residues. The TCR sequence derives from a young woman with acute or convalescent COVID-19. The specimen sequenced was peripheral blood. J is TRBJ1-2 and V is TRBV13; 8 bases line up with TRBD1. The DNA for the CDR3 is TGTGCCAGCAGCTTAGGGGGACAGGTTAATGGCTACACCTTC. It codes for CASSLGGQVNGYTF.